The 5 T cell receptor beta chains listed next were all sequenced from one sample in a study of blood T cell repertoires in COVID-19. Repertoires were generated with immunoSEQ multiplex PCR, while TCRdb's copy carries only in-frame clones and drops some. The table includes a few hundred thousand clones, roughly nine tenths detected once. Sequenced sample: PBMCs or T cells enriched from blood (not recorded which). The receptors shown here come from a woman aged 25 to 39 who had recovered from COVID-19.

V is TRBV5-4 and J is TRBJ2-3; D possibly corresponds to TRBD1 (5 bases). V lost 0 bases, J lost 6 bases, and 14 bases lay in between. This CDR3 has 15 residues. Germline V gene sequence: CDR1 SGHNT, CDR2 YYREEE (reference sequence). CDR3 loop: CASSLAAGRADTQYF. Here the CDR3 DNA reads TGTGCCAGCAGCTTGGCAGCAGGGCGAGCGGATACGCAGTATTTT.

This chain uses TRBV21-1 with TRBJ1-6; TRBD1, the D gene given by the table, was not confirmed from the DNA. TRBV21-1 is a listed pseudogene. This CDR3 is 16 amino acids long. CDR3 region: CASSNRISWLDSPLHF. CDR3 DNA: TGTGCCAGCAGCAACAGGATCAGCTGGTTGGATTCACCCCTCCACTTT.

The V and J genes are TRBV7-2 and TRBJ2-2; 13 bases match TRBD2. Unmatched junction bases numbered 6, after V lost 5 bases and J lost 9 bases. The CDR3 contains 15 residues. The germline gives CDR1 SGHTA, CDR2 FQGNSA. As DNA, the CDR3 is TGTGCCAGCAGCGCCGGGACTAGCGGGGTTCGGGAGCTGTTTTTT. Protein sequence: CASSAGTSGVRELFF.

The chain's CDR3 is CASSELTGRTDTQYF. In DNA form, the CDR3 reads TGTGCCAGCAGTGAATTGACAGGGCGTACTGATACGCAGTATTTT. The chain combines TRBV6-1 with TRBJ2-3, with 7 bases fitting TRBD1. With 2 bases clipped from V and 6 bases from J, the junction kept 8 bases outside the gene matches. CDR3 size: 15 residues. Germline V gene lookup returns CDR1 MNHNS and CDR2 SASEGT.

This chain connects TRBV18 to TRBJ2-7; 7 bases agree with TRBD2. CDR1 KGHSH and CDR2 LQKENI come from the germline V gene. This CDR3 spans 13 amino acids. J lost 2 bases, V lost 4 bases, and 2 bases had no gene match. The CDR3 coding sequence is TGTGCCAGCTCACGGGGGGGTACCTACGAGCAGTACTTC. It specifies CASSRGGTYEQYF.